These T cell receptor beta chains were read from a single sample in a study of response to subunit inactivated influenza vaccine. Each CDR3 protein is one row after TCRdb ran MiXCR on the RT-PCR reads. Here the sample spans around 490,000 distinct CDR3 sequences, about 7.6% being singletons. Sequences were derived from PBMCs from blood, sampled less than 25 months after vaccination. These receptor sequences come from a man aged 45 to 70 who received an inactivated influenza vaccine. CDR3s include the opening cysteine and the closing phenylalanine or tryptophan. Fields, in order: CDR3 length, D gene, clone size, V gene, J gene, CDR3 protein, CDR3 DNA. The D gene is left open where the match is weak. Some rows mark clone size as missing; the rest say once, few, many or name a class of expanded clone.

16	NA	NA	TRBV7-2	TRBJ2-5	CASSRASLGPQETQYF	TGTGCCAGCAGCCGCGCAAGTTTGGGTCCACAAGAGACCCAGTACTTC
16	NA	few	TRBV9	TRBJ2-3	CASSVGLGFSSDTQYF	TGTGCCAGCAGCGTAGGGCTCGGGTTCAGTTCAGATACGCAGTATTTT
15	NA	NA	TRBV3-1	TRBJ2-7	CASSKEVPWTHEQYF	TGTGCCAGCAGCAAGGAGGTCCCTTGGACACACGAGCAGTACTTC
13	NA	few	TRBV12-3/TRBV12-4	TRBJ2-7	CASTQGLHYEQYF	TGTGCCAGCACCCAAGGACTCCACTACGAGCAGTACTTC
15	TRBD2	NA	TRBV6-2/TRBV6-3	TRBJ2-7	CASSLMRGGATEQYF	TGTGCCAGCAGCCTGATGCGCGGGGGGGCAACGGAGCAGTACTTC
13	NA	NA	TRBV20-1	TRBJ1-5	CSARLGPNQPQHF	TGCAGTGCTAGACTAGGGCCCAATCAGCCCCAGCATTTT
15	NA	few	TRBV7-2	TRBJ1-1	CASSLDLTRNTEAFF	TGTGCCAGCAGCTTAGATCTTACGAGGAACACTGAAGCTTTCTTT
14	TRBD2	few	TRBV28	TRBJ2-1	CATETSGGANEQFF	TGTGCCACTGAGACTAGCGGGGGGGCCAATGAGCAGTTCTTC
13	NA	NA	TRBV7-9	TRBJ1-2	CASSHDSGYGYTF	TGTGCCAGCAGCCACGACTCCGGCTATGGCTACACCTTC
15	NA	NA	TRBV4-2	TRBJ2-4	CASSQGVRDGMVQYF	TGTGCCAGCAGCCAAGGGGTACGGGATGGTATGGTTCAGTACTTC
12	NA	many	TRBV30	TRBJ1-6	CAWSRGGSPLHF	TGTGCCTGGAGTCGGGGGGGATCACCCCTCCACTTT
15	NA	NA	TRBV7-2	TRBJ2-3	CASSRQAPSTDTQYF	TGTGCCAGCAGTCGACAGGCCCCATCCACAGATACGCAGTATTTT
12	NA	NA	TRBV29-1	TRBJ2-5	CSVDGVGETQYF	TGCAGCGTTGATGGGGTAGGGGAGACCCAGTACTTC
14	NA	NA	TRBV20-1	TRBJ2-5	CSAPTRPDEKTQYF	TGCAGTGCTCCAACGCGACCCGACGAGAAGACCCAGTACTTC
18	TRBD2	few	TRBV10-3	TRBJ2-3	CAISGSSGPAPSTDTQYF	TGTGCCATCAGTGGTAGTAGCGGGCCTGCCCCTAGCACAGATACGCAGTATTTT
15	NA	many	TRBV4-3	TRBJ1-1	CASSQDQGWSTEAFF	TGCGCCAGCAGCCAAGATCAGGGATGGAGCACTGAAGCTTTCTTT
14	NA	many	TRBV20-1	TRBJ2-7	CSAWGLAGGYEQYF	TGCAGTGCTTGGGGACTGGCAGGGGGCTACGAGCAGTACTTC
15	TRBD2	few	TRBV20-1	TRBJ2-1	CSARGERESYNEQFF	TGCAGTGCTAGGGGGGAGCGGGAGTCCTACAATGAGCAGTTCTTC
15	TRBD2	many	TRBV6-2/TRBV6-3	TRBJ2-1	CASSKTSGRGNEQFF	TGTGCCAGCAGTAAGACTAGCGGGAGGGGGAATGAGCAGTTCTTC
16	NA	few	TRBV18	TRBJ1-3	CASSPTLSDAGNTIYF	TGTGCCAGCTCCCCTACGTTAAGCGACGCTGGAAACACCATATATTTT
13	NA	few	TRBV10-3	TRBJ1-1	CAIKQGLNTEAFF	TGTGCCATCAAGCAGGGGCTCAACACTGAAGCTTTCTTT
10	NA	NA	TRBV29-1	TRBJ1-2	CSVETGGYTF	TGCAGCGTTGAAACTGGGGGCTACACCTTC
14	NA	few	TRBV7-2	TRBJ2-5	CASTLRGLKETQYF	TGTGCCAGCACCCTCCGGGGACTCAAAGAGACCCAGTACTTC
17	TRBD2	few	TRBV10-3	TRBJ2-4	CAISELAQGRAENIQYF	TGTGCCATCAGTGAACTGGCGCAAGGGAGGGCCGAAAACATTCAGTACTTC